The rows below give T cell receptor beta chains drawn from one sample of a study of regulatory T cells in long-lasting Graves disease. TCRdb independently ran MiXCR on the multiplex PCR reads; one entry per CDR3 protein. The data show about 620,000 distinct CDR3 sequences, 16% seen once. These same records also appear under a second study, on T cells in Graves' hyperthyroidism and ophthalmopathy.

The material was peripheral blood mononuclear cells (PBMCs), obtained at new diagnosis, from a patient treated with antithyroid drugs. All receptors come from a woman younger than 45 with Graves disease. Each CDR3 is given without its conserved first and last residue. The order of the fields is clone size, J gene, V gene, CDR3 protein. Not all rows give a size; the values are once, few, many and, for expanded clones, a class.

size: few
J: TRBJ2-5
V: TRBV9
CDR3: ASSPQGGTQY

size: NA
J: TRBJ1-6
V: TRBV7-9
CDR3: ASERAGRPNSPLH

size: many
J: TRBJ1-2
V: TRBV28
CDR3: ASSLYARPNYGYT

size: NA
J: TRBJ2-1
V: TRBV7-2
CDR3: ASSQSWSRSSYNEQF

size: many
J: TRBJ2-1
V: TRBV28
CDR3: ASSFGPYDEQF

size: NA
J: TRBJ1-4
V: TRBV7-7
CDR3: ASSLSSTANEKLF

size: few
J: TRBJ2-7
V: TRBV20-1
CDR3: SAREDKYEQY

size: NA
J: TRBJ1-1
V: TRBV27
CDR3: ASSSEGQANTEAF

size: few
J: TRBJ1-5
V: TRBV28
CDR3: ASSLFGQVNQPQH

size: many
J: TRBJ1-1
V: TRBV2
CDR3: ASTRDVNTEAF

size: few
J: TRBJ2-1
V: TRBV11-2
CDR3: ASSPGLTGGEQF

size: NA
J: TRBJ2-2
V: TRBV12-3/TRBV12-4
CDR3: ASSTLRPGRDSTGELF

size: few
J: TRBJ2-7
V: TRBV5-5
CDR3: ASSLTQTGEYEQY

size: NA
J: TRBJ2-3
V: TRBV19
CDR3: ASSGTKADTQY

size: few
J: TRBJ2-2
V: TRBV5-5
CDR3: ASSTLRDTITGELF

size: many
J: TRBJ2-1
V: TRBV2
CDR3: ASRPEREGYNEQF

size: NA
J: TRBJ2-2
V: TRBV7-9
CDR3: ASRPDLSTGEPF

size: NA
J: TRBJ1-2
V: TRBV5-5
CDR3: ASSLMAEGYGYT

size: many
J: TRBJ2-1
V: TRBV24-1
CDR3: ATSAWGGDNNEQF

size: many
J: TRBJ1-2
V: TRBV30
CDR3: AWSARGPGGYT

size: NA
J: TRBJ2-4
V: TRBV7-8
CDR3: ASSPANPGRAVKNIQY

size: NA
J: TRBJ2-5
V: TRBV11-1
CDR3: ASSHTSGKEETQY

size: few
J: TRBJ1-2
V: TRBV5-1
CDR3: ASSHWKGLGGYT

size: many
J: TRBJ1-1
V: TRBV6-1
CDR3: ASSEVGNTEAF

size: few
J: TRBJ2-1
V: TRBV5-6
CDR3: ASSLEGDEQF

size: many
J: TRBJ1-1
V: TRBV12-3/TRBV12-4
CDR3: ASSSQENTEAF

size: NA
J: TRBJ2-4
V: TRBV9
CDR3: ASSEMTGEAKNIQY

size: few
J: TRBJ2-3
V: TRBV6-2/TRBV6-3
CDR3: ASSESDPPQY

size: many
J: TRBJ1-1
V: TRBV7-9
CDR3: ASSLAWGNGAF

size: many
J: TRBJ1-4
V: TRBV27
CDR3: ARMGEKLF

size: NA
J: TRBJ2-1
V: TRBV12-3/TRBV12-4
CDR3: ASSDPATNSYNEQF

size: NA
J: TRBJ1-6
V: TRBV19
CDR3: ASSIITGGNSPLH

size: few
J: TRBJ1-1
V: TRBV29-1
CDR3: SSRQGNTEAF

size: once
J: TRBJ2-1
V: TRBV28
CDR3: ASSPSGTGNNEQF

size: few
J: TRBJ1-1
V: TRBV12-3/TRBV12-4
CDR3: ASKTSFDFTEVF

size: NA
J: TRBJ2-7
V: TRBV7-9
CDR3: ASSPTGQNYEQY

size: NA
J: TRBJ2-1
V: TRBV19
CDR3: ASRPTSGLGNEQF

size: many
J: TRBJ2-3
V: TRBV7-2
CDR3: ASSPVAGYTDTQY

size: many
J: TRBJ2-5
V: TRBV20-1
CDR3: SASPGTGQETQY

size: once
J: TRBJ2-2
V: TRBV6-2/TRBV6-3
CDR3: ASLLAWAASTGELF

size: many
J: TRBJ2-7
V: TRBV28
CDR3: ASPPGGGTSSYEQY

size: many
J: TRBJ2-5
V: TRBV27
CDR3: ASSLSGAAVSETQY

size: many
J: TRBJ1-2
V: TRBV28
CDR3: ASSTPGPPSTYGYT

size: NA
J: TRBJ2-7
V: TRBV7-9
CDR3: ASSQAVAGGKQY

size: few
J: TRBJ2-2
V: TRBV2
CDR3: ASRRTRELAGRTGEPF

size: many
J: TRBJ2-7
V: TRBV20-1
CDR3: SARDLRLADEQY

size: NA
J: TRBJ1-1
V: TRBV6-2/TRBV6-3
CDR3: ASSWAVNLGTEAF

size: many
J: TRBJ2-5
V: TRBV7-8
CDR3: ASSLVWGETQY

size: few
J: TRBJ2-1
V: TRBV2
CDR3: ASSLAGGSYNEQL

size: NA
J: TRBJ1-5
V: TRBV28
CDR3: ASSFPRTGGINQPQH

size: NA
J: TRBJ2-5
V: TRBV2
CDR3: ASRDFGTQY

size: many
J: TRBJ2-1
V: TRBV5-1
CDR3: ASSLDGTSIGGEQF

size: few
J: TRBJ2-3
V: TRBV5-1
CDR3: ASSVGSLAGLSEGRTDTQY